Listed below are T cell receptor beta chains from one sample, sequenced in a study of shared clonotypes between healthy human individuals. Libraries were prepared by immunoSEQ multiplex PCR; TCRdb keeps only in-frame clonotypes and omits some of them. The sample lists roughly 850,000 clones, approximately 97% occurring once. The sequencing sample was made of naive CD8+ T cells sorted from blood. Every receptor here comes from a man under 40 in good health. CDR3s include the opening cysteine and the closing phenylalanine or tryptophan.

TRBV4-1	TRBJ2-7	CASSQAGTGGEQYF
TRBV11-2	TRBJ2-7	CASSPTMSLFEQYF
TRBV27	TRBJ1-1	CASGRVEAFF
TRBV29-1	TRBJ2-7	CSVEVTSGNYEQYF
TRBV4-1	TRBJ2-7	CASSPLGDTAYEQYF
TRBV4-3	TRBJ2-3	CASSQARGLDTQYF
TRBV6-1	TRBJ1-4	CASSEVLGREVIF
TRBV7-9	TRBJ1-2	CASSHTPGQGVGVYGYTF
TRBV27	TRBJ1-2	CASSFLGADYGYTF
TRBV7-2	TRBJ2-1	CASSLDRRGVGGNEQFF
TRBV5-5	TRBJ2-7	CASSARDSTLKSYEQYF
TRBV4-1	TRBJ1-1	CASSEVTGDTEAFF
TRBV7-9	TRBJ1-4	CASSSQGQGARSEKLFF
TRBV7-3	TRBJ2-2	CASSRRTNAGELFF
TRBV5-8	TRBJ1-1	CASSLVGGGTEAFF
TRBV15	TRBJ1-5	CATLRSVESNQPQHF
TRBV27	TRBJ2-1	CASSHGLVLATPYNEQFF
TRBV18	TRBJ2-2	CASSPEARGRITGELFF
TRBV5-1	TRBJ2-1	CASSLGPGQHSEQFF
TRBV10-3	TRBJ1-1	CAISESGNTEAFF
TRBV5-4	TRBJ1-3	CASSPGLAGAGNTIYF
TRBV19	TRBJ1-5	CASSIDRSNQPQHF
TRBV5-3	TRBJ2-1	CARSLAPGRYNEQFF
TRBV28	TRBJ1-2	CASSLSTAGLGYTF
TRBV25-1	TRBJ2-5	CASSELTGGGETQYF
TRBV27	TRBJ2-5	CASREQGLQETQYF
TRBV11-3	TRBJ2-3	CASSLGEHLLADTQYF
TRBV29-1	TRBJ2-5	CSVELAGGGETQYF
TRBV19	TRBJ2-5	CASSRRLAGERETQYF
TRBV7-6	TRBJ2-7	CASSLVSGGGDEQYF
TRBV5-5	TRBJ2-1	CASSLTLSSYNEQFF
TRBV6-5	TRBJ1-5	CASSYGPLTNQPQHF
TRBV11-2	TRBJ2-5	CASSSSGGRSSQYF
TRBV7-9	TRBJ2-1	CASSFGIEQFF
TRBV10-3	TRBJ2-1	CAITTDTYNEQFF
TRBV19	TRBJ1-4	CASSIDLAQEDEKLFF
TRBV27	TRBJ2-7	CASSLVASGSGYEQYF
TRBV4-1	TRBJ1-1	CASSPEEGYSASTEAFF
TRBV19	TRBJ2-1	CASSMKDRNEQFF
TRBV29-1	TRBJ1-1	CSVENTEAFF
TRBV9	TRBJ2-5	CASSVAGRPPETQYF
TRBV7-9	TRBJ2-3	CASSPRELGTDTQYF
TRBV21-1	TRBJ2-7	CASSKRYEQYF
TRBV30	TRBJ1-1	CAWGQGYTEAFF
TRBV5-4	TRBJ2-3	CASSLASPRAGDTQYF
TRBV28	TRBJ1-5	CASSFVGDNPWMTNQPQHF